This T cell receptor (beta chain) is from a study of cytomegalovirus exposure and HLA in healthy donors. 60 Vbeta and 13 Jbeta primers were used in PCR. TCRdb keeps only in-frame clones here, not all; method: immunoSEQ multiplex PCR. Among over 90,000 clones listed, 65% to 85% were seen once. Trimming pared 5 bases from V and 2 bases from J, leaving 13 bases between. From germline, CDR1 is SGHAT and CDR2 FQDESV (reference sequence). The CDR3 sequence is 14 residues long. This clonotype was sampled from a man aged 45-65 years in good health and CMV-seropositive. Sequencing was done on a sample of PBMCs. J is TRBJ2-7 and V is TRBV11-1; D possibly corresponds to TRBD2 (6 bases). The CDR3 protein is CASSPGTLPYEQYF. The CDR3 DNA reads TGTGCCAGCAGCCCCGGGACTCTTCCCTACGAGCAGTACTTC.